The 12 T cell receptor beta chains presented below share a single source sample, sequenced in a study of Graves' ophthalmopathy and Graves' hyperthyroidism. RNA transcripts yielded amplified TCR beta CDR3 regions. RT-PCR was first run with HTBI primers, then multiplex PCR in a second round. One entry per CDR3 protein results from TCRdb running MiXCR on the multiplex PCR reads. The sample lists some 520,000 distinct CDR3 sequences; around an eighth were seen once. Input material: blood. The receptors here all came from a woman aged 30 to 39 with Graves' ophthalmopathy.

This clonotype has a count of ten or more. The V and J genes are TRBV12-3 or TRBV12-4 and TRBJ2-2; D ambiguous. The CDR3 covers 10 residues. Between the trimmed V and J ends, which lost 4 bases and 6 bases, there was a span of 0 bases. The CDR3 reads CASSSGELFF. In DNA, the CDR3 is TGTGCCAGCAGTTCCGGGGAGCTGTTTTTT.

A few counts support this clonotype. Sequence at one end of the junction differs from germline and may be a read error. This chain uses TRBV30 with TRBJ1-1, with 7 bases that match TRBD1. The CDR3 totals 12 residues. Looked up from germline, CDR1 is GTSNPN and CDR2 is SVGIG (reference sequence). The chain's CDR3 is CVWIAGGTEAFF. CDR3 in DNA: TGTGTCTGGATAGCAGGGGGGACTGAAGCTTTCTTT.

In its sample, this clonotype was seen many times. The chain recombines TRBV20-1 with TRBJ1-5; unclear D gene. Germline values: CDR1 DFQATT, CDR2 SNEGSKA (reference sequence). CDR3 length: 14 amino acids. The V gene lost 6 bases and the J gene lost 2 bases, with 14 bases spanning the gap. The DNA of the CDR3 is TGCAGTGCGCAAAGCCCCTGGGGCAATCAGCCCCAGCATTTT. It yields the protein CSAQSPWGNQPQHF.

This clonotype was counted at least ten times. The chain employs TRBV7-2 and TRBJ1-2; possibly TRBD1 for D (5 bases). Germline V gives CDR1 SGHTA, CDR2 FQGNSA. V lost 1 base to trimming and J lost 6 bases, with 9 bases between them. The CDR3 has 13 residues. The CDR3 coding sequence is TGTGCCAGCAGCTTAGGAGTGACAGATGGCTACACCTTC. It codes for CASSLGVTDGYTF. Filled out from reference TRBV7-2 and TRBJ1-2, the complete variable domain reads GAGVSQSPSNKVTEKGKDVELRCDPISGHTALYWYRQSLGQGLEFLIYFQGNSAPDKSGLPSDRFSAERTGGSVSTLTIQRTQQEDSAVYLCASSLGVTDGYTFGSGTRLTVV.

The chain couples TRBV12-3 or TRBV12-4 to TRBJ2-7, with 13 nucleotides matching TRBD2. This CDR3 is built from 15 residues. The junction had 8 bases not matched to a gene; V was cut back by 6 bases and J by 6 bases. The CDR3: CASSPTSGRPSEQYF. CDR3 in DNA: TGTGCCAGCAGCCCGACTAGCGGGAGGCCCAGCGAGCAGTACTTC.

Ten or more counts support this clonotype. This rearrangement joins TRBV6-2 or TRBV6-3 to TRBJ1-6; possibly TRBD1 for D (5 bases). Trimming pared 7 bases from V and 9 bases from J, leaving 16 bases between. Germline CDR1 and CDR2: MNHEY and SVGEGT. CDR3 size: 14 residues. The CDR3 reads CASNPGARGSPLHF. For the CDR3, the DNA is TGTGCCAGCAACCCCGGGGCGCGGGGTTCACCCCTCCACTTT.

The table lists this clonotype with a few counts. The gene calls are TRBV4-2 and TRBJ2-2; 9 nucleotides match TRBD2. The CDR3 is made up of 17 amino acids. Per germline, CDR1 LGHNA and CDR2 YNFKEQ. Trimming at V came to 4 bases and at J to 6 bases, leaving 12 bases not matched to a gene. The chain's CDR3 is CASSRSPAGGLSGELFF. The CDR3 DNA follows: TGTGCCAGCAGCCGCTCCCCTGCGGGAGGGCTCTCCGGGGAGCTGTTTTTT.

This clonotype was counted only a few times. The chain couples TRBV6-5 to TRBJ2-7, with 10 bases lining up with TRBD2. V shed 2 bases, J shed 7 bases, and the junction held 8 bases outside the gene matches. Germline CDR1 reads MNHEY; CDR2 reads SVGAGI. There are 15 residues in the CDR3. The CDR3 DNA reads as TGTGCCAGCAGTTACGGAGCGGGGGGGCCGGAAGAGCAGTACTTC. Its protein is CASSYGAGGPEEQYF.

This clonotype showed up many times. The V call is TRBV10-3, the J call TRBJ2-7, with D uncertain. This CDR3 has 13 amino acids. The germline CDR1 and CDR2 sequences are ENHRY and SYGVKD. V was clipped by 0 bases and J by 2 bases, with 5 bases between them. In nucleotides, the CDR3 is TGTGCCATCAGTGAGTCGGACCCCTACGAGCAGTACTTC. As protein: CAISESDPYEQYF.

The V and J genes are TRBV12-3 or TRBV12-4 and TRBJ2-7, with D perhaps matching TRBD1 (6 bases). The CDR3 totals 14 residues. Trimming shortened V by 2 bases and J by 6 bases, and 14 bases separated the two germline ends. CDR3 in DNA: TGTGCCAGCAGTTTATCTGGGACAACGGGCGAGCAGTACTTC. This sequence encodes CASSLSGTTGEQYF.

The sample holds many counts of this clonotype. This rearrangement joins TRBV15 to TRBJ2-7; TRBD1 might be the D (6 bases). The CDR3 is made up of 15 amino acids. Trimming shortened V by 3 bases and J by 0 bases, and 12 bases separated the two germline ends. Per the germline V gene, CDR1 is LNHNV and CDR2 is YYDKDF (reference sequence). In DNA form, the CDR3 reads TGTGCCACCAGCAGGTCGACAGGAAGCTCCTACGAGCAGTACTTC. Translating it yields CATSRSTGSSYEQYF.

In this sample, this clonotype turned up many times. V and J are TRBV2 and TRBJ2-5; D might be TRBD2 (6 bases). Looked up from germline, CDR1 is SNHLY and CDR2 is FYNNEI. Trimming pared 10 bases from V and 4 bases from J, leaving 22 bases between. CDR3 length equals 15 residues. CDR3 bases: TGTGCCACCACCCAATTTGCGGGGTCCGGAGAGACCCAGTACTTC. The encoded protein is CATTQFAGSGETQYF.